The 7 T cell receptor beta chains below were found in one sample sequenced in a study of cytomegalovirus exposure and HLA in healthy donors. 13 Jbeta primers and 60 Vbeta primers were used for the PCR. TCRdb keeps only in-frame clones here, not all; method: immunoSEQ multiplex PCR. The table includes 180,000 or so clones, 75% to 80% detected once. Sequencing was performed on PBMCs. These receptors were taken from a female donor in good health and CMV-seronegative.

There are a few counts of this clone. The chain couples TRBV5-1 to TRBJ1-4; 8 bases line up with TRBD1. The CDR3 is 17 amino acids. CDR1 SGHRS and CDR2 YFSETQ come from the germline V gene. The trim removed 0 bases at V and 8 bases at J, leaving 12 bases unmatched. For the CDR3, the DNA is TGCGCCAGCAGCTTGGCAACTGGACAGGGAGGGGAGGAAAAACTGTTTTTT. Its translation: CASSLATGQGGEEKLFF.

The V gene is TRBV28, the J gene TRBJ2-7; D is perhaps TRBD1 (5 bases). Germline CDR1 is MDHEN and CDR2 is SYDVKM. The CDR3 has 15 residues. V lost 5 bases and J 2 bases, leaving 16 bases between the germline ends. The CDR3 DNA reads TGTGCCAGCAGTCCACCAGACAGTTCCACCTACGAGCAGTACTTC. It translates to CASSPPDSSTYEQYF.

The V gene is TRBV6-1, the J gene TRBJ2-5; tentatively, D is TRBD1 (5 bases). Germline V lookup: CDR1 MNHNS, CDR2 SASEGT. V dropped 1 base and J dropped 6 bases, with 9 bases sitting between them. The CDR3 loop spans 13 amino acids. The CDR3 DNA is TGTGCCAGCAGTGAAGGCAGGGCACAGACCCAGTACTTC. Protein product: CASSEGRAQTQYF.

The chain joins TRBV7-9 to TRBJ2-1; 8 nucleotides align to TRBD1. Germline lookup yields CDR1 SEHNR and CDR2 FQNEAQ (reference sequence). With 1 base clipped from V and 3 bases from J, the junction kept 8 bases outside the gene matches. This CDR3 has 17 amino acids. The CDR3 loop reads CASSLEGQALFYNEQFF. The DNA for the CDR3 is TGTGCCAGCAGCTTAGAGGGACAGGCACTTTTCTACAATGAGCAGTTCTTC.

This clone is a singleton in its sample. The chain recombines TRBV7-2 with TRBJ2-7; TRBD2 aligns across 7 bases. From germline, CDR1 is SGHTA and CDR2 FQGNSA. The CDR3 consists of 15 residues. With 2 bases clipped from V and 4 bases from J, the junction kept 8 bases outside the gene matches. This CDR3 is CASSLLRGSPYEQYF. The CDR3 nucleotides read TGTGCCAGCAGCTTACTCCGCGGGAGTCCTTACGAGCAGTACTTC.

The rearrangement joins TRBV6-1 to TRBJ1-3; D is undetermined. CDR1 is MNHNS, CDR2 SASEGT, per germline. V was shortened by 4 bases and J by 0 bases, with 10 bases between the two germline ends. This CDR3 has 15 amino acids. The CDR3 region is CASSAGRISGNTIYF. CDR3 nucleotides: TGTGCCAGCAGTGCTGGCAGGATCTCTGGAAACACCATATATTTT.

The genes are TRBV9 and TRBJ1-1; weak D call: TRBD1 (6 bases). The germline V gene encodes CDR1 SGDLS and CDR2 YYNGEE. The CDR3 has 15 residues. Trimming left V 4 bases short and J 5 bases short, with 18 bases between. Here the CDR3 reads CASSPGGGRGTEAFF. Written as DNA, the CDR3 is TGTGCCAGCAGCCCGGGGGGGGGCCGAGGGACTGAAGCTTTCTTT. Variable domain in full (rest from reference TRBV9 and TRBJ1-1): DSGVTQTPKHLITATGQRVTLRCSPRSGDLSVYWYQQSLDQGLQFLIQYYNGEERAKGNILERFSAQQFPDLHSELNLSSLELGDSALYFCASSPGGGRGTEAFFGQGTRLTVV.